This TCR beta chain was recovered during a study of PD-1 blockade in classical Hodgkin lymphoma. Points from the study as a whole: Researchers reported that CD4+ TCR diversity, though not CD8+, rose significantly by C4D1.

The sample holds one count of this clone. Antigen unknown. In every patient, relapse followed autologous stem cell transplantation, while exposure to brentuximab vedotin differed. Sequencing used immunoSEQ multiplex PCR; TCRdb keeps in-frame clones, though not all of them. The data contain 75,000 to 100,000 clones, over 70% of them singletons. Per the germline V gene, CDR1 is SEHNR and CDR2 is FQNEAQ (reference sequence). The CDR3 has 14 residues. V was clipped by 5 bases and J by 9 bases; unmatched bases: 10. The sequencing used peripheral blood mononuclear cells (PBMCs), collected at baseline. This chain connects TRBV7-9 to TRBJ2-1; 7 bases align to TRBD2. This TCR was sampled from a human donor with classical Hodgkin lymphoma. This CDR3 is CASSEAGFGGEQFF. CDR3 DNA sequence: TGTGCCAGCAGCGAAGCGGGATTCGGGGGTGAGCAGTTCTTC. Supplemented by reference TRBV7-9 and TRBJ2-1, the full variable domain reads DTGVSQNPRHKITKRGQNVTFRCDPISEHNRLYWYRQTLGQGPEFLTYFQNEAQLEKSRLLSDRFSAERPKGSFSTLEIQRTEQGDSAMYLCASSEAGFGGEQFFGPGTRLTVL.